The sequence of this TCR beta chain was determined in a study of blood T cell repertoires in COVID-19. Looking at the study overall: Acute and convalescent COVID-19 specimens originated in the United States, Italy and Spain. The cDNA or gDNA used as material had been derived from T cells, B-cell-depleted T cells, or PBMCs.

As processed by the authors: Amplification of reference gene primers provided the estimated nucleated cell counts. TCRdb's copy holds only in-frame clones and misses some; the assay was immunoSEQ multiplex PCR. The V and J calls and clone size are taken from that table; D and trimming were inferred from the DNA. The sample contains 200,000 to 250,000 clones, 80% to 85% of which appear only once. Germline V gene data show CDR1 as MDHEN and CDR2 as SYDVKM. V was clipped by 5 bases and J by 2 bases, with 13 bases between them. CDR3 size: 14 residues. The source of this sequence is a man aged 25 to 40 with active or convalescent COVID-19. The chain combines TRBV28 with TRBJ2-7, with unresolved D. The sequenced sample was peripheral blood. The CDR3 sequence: CASSKPSAAYEQYF. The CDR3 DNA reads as TGTGCCAGCAGTAAACCCTCGGCGGCCTACGAGCAGTACTTC.